The 32 T cell receptor beta chains reported below all come from one sample, sequenced in a study of blood T cell repertoires in COVID-19. Generated by immunoSEQ multiplex PCR, the TCRdb table keeps only in-frame clones and is missing some. Of 270,000 or so clones in the sample, roughly nine tenths were seen once. The specimen sequenced was peripheral blood. Receptor source: a woman in her thirties with COVID-19, enrolled during active disease.

V and J are TRBV10-3 and TRBJ1-3; D may be TRBD1 (6 bases). Trimming shortened V by 6 bases and J by 3 bases, and 12 bases separated the two germline ends. Germline V gene lookup returns CDR1 ENHRY and CDR2 SYGVKD. The CDR3 has 14 residues. This CDR3 is CAIRGTPHGNTIYF. CDR3 DNA: TGTGCCATCAGAGGGACACCCCATGGAAACACCATATATTTT.

This chain links TRBV7-9 with TRBJ2-4, with 9 bases aligning to TRBD2. Germline V lookup: CDR1 SEHNR, CDR2 FQNEAQ (reference sequence). This CDR3 region has 13 residues. After removal of 6 bases from V and 12 bases from J, the junction contained 9 bases not matched to a gene. CDR3 region: CASRLLPSGDQYF. The CDR3 DNA follows: TGTGCCAGCAGATTACTTCCTAGCGGGGATCAGTACTTC.

The chain employs TRBV19 and TRBJ1-3, with a weak D call TRBD1 (6 bases). V was cut by 7 bases and J by 0 bases, with 16 bases left in between. Per germline, CDR1 LNHDA and CDR2 SQIVND (reference sequence). The CDR3 runs 16 residues. CDR3 residues: CASTDRLRSSGNTIYF. The CDR3 region has the DNA TGTGCCAGTACCGACAGGTTACGGAGCTCTGGAAACACCATATATTTT.

This clone came up once. The chain is built from TRBV25-1 and TRBJ1-2, with 7 bases that match TRBD1. The germline V gene encodes CDR1 MGHDK and CDR2 SYGVNS. The V segment lost 3 bases and the J segment 4 bases; nucleotides outside the gene matches: 11. CDR3 size: 16 residues. The CDR3 sequence: CASSDPRAGGAYGYTF. The CDR3 DNA is TGTGCCAGCAGTGATCCTAGGGCAGGGGGTGCCTATGGCTACACCTTC.

The chain employs TRBV27 and TRBJ2-7; D perhaps matches TRBD1 (6 bases). CDR3 length: 14 residues. Germline V gene data show CDR1 as MNHEY and CDR2 as SMNVEV (reference sequence). V shed 3 bases and J shed 0 bases, with 9 bases lying between them. This chain's CDR3 is CASSFDRSSYEQYF. CDR3 coding DNA: TGTGCCAGCAGTTTTGACAGGAGCTCCTACGAGCAGTACTTC.

In this sample, this clone turned up once. The V and J genes are TRBV11-2 and TRBJ2-5; 11 positions agree with TRBD2. The V gene's germline CDR1 is SGHAT and CDR2 FQNNGV. V was pared by 1 base and J by 5 bases, with 3 bases of the junction left unmatched. This CDR3 is 15 amino acids long. CDR3 region: CASSLGWTSGETQYF. The DNA of the CDR3 is TGTGCCAGCAGCTTAGGGTGGACTAGCGGGGAGACCCAGTACTTC.

V is TRBV27 and J is TRBJ2-1, with 12 nucleotides matching TRBD2. J gave up 4 bases and V 4 bases, and 2 bases lay outside the gene matches. Germline CDR1 MNHEY, CDR2 SMNVEV (reference sequence). The CDR3 runs to 15 residues. The CDR3 DNA follows: TGTGCCAGCAGTTCGGGACTAGCGGGTTACAATGAGCAGTTCTTC. This gives the protein CASSSGLAGYNEQFF.

The chain carries TRBV6-6 and TRBJ2-1; a possible D gene is TRBD1 (5 bases). This CDR3 contains 15 residues. Germline loops: CDR1 MNHNY, CDR2 SVGAGI (reference sequence). Trimming shortened V by 2 bases and J by 7 bases, and 15 bases separated the two germline ends. CDR3 in DNA: TGTGCCAGCAGTTACGACAGCCCTCCGATAAATGAGCAGTTCTTC. Translating gives CASSYDSPPINEQFF.

V is TRBV28 and J is TRBJ2-1; D unresolved. Germline CDR1 and CDR2: MDHEN and SYDVKM. The V end was cut by 8 bases, the J end by 0 bases, with 5 bases between. The CDR3 is 12 amino acids. CDR3 nucleotide sequence: TGTGCCAGCTCCGTCTCCTACAATGAGCAGTTCTTC. The encoded protein is CASSVSYNEQFF. Full variable domain (remainder filled in from reference TRBV28 and TRBJ2-1): DVKVTQSSRYLVKRTGEKVFLECVQDMDHENMFWYRQDPGLGLRLIYFSYDVKMKEKGDIPEGYSVSREKKERFSLILESASTNQTSMYLCASSVSYNEQFFGPGTRLTVL.

A few counts support this clone. J is TRBJ1-2 and V is TRBV3-1 (or the pseudogene TRBV3-2); 7 positions match TRBD1. Trimming took 6 bases from V and 3 from J; bases not matched to a gene: 4. In germline, CDR1 is LGHDT, CDR2 YNNKEL (reference sequence). The CDR3 runs 13 residues. The CDR3 bases are TGTGCCAGCAGTTACAGGGGCGACTATGGCTACACCTTC. Protein: CASSYRGDYGYTF.

The chain uses TRBV5-1 and TRBJ2-2; the match to TRBD2 covers 8 bases. The V gene's germline CDR1 is SGHRS and CDR2 YFSETQ. The J segment lost 3 bases and the V segment lost 3 bases, leaving 1 base of the junction unmatched. The CDR3 runs 14 residues. The CDR3 loop reads CASSSGGYTGELFF. The CDR3 region has the DNA TGCGCCAGCAGCTCGGGAGGGTACACCGGGGAGCTGTTTTTT. Filled out from reference TRBV5-1 and TRBJ2-2, the complete variable domain reads KAGVTQTPRYLIKTRGQQVTLSCSPISGHRSVSWYQQTPGQGLQFLFEYFSETQRNKGNFPGRFSGRQFSNSRSEMNVSTLELGDSALYLCASSSGGYTGELFFGEGSRLTVL.

V gene TRBV6-6 combines with J gene TRBJ2-5; TRBD1 might be the D (6 bases). V lost 2 bases and J lost 4, with 8 bases in between. Germline CDR1 and CDR2: MNHNY and SVGAGI (reference sequence). The CDR3 is made up of 13 amino acids. The CDR3 loop is CASSYGRGETQYF. In DNA form, the CDR3 reads TGTGCCAGCAGTTACGGCAGGGGAGAGACCCAGTACTTC.

The gene calls are TRBV2 and TRBJ2-4, with a weak D call TRBD1 (6 bases). Germline V gene sequence: CDR1 SNHLY, CDR2 FYNNEI. The length of the CDR3 is 16 residues. V was pared by 3 bases and J by 0 bases, with 12 bases between. The DNA for the CDR3 is TGTGCCAGCAGTGATAGGGACATACTAGCCAAAAACATTCAGTACTTC. It specifies CASSDRDILAKNIQYF.

The chain combines TRBV27 with TRBJ1-5, with no clear D. V was trimmed by 0 bases and J by 5 bases, leaving 8 bases between them. The CDR3 length is 14 residues. The germline CDR1 and CDR2 sequences are MNHEY and SMNVEV (reference sequence). The CDR3 loop is CASSLSRVHQPQHF. DNA for the CDR3: TGTGCCAGCAGTTTATCCCGAGTACATCAGCCCCAGCATTTT.

A single count supports this clone. The chain carries TRBV11-2 and TRBJ1-3; D is possibly TRBD1 (6 bases). Per germline, CDR1 SGHAT and CDR2 FQNNGV. This CDR3 region has 14 residues. Trimming pared 1 base from V and 4 bases from J, leaving 8 bases between. The CDR3 nucleotides are TGTGCCAGCAGCTTAGGGGACACCGGAAACACCATATATTTT. It is translated as CASSLGDTGNTIYF.

The rearrangement joins TRBV19 to TRBJ2-5; 7 bases map to TRBD1. From germline, CDR1 is LNHDA and CDR2 SQIVND (reference sequence). V shed 4 bases and J 3 bases; nucleotides not matched to a gene: 2. There are 13 residues in the CDR3. The CDR3 coding sequence is TGTGCCAGTAGTAAAGGGACAGAAGAGACCCAGTACTTC. This sequence encodes CASSKGTEETQYF.

This clone was counted once. The rearrangement links TRBV5-5 to TRBJ2-7; D uncertain. The CDR3 covers 13 residues. Germline CDR1 reads SGHKS; CDR2 reads YYEKEE (reference sequence). Trimming took off 0 bases at V and 7 bases at J, with 11 bases between the two ends. The CDR3 loop is CASSLGAGWEQYF. CDR3 bases: TGTGCCAGCAGCTTGGGGGCAGGTTGGGAGCAGTACTTC.

The CDR3 is CATTGGGLSNQPQHF. CDR3 bases: TGTGCCACGACGGGAGGGGGGCTAAGCAATCAGCCCCAGCATTTT. The gene calls are TRBV19 and TRBJ1-5, with a tentative D call TRBD1 (6 bases). V was pared by 10 bases and J by 1 base, with 17 bases between. The CDR3 sequence is 15 residues long. Looked up from germline, CDR1 is LNHDA and CDR2 is SQIVND (reference sequence).

The CDR3 DNA reads as TGTGCTAGTGGTTTGAGGCCAGGTAAGAACACTGAAGCTTTCTTT. This codes for CASGLRPGKNTEAFF. This rearrangement joins TRBV12-5 to TRBJ1-1, with D unresolved. The CDR3 sequence is 15 residues long. V shed 2 bases and J shed 1 base, with 11 bases lying between them. Germline V gene sequence: CDR1 LGHNT, CDR2 FRNRAP.

With regard to this clone: This same CDR3 is encoded by further DNA sequences in the sample. The gene calls are TRBV5-1 and TRBJ2-7; no clear D. The CDR3 runs to 12 residues. Germline CDR1 is SGHRS and CDR2 is YFSETQ. V lost 5 bases to trimming and J lost 3 bases, with 9 bases between them. CDR3 nucleotide sequence: TGCGCCAGCAGTTTTAGAGGCTACGAGCAGTACTTC. It encodes CASSFRGYEQYF.

J is TRBJ1-1 and V is TRBV9; D may be TRBD1 (6 bases). Looked up from germline, CDR1 is SGDLS and CDR2 is YYNGEE. CDR3 length: 12 residues. Trimming left V 2 bases short and J 4 bases short, with 6 bases between. The CDR3, as DNA: TGTGCCAGCAGCGTCAGGGGCACTGAAGCTTTCTTT. This translates into CASSVRGTEAFF.

This chain connects TRBV7-9 to TRBJ1-2; D possibly corresponds to TRBD1 (6 bases). The CDR3 has 15 residues. In germline, CDR1 is SEHNR, CDR2 FQNEAQ (reference sequence). V lost 5 bases, J lost 2 bases, and 15 bases lay in between. Here the CDR3 reads CASSGEIDRNYGYTF. In DNA, the CDR3 is TGTGCCAGCAGCGGAGAGATAGACAGGAACTATGGCTACACCTTC.

The V call is TRBV24-1, the J call TRBJ2-3, with TRBD1 matching 9 bases. V was clipped by 2 bases and J by 6 bases; unmatched bases: 8. Germline V gene lookup returns CDR1 KGHDR and CDR2 SFDVKD. This CDR3 is 16 amino acids long. The CDR3 DNA follows: TGTGCCACCAGTGATTCAGGACAGGGGTCAGGCGATACGCAGTATTTT. This translates into CATSDSGQGSGDTQYF.

The chain links TRBV29-1 to TRBJ1-4; D is perhaps TRBD1 (5 bases). The CDR3 totals 13 residues. Deletions cut 5 bases from V and 6 bases from J, with 13 bases between. In germline, CDR1 is SQVTM, CDR2 ANQGSEA. CDR3 residues: CSVPGLQDEKLFF. CDR3 coding DNA: TGCAGCGTTCCAGGGTTACAGGATGAAAAACTGTTTTTT.

V and J are TRBV6-4 and TRBJ1-5; the match to TRBD1 covers 9 bases. The V segment lost 6 bases and the J segment 2 bases; nucleotides outside the gene matches: 5. Germline lookup yields CDR1 MRHNA and CDR2 SNTAGT. The CDR3 contains 15 residues. CDR3 loop: CASRETGGGNQPQHF. The CDR3 DNA reads as TGTGCCAGCAGGGAGACAGGGGGAGGCAATCAGCCCCAGCATTTT.

About this clone: One end of the junction is discordant with germline, which a read error may explain. The chain uses TRBV5-6 and TRBJ1-1, with D possibly matching TRBD1 (6 bases). The CDR3 consists of 12 residues. Germline V lookup: CDR1 SGHDT, CDR2 YYEEEE. DNA of the CDR3: TGTGCCAGCTGCTTGGGGGCGGGGGAAGCTTTCTTT. It translates to CASCLGAGEAFF.

This clone appeared many times. The chain is built from TRBV28 and TRBJ2-1; maybe TRBD2 (6 bases). Trimming cost V 10 bases and J 7 bases, with 11 bases left between them. Germline values: CDR1 MDHEN, CDR2 SYDVKM. There are 11 residues in the CDR3. Here the CDR3 DNA reads TGTGCCACTCGGAGGGGTAATGAGCAGTTCTTC. This codes for CATRRGNEQFF.

This chain joins TRBV7-8 and TRBJ2-3; no clear D. Trimming removed 5 bases at V and 5 bases at J, with 17 bases between. Germline V lookup: CDR1 SGHVS, CDR2 FQNEAQ. The CDR3 runs to 15 residues. CDR3 DNA: TGTGCCAGCAGCCCTATCGTTCAGGTCGGAGATACGCAGTATTTT. This codes for CASSPIVQVGDTQYF.

In its sample, this clone was seen a few times. Other nucleotide sequences in the sample specify the same CDR3. This chain connects TRBV2 to TRBJ2-5; 10 nucleotides match TRBD2. The V and J ends lost 4 bases and 1 base, in that order; junction bases with no gene match: 0. The CDR3 extends over 14 amino acids. CDR1 is SNHLY, CDR2 FYNNEI, per germline. CDR3 in DNA: TGTGCCAGCAGTGGACTAGCGGGCCAAGAGACCCAGTACTTC. Its protein product is CASSGLAGQETQYF.

The rearrangement joins TRBV6-5 to TRBJ2-3, with 10 bases identical to TRBD2. Germline CDR1 reads MNHEY; CDR2 reads SVGAGI. The CDR3 covers 14 residues. V trimming: 6 bases; J trimming: 6 bases; junction bases outside the gene matches: 6. The CDR3 region has the DNA TGTGCCAGCAGGTCTAGCGGGGGACCGGATACGCAGTATTTT. It is translated as CASRSSGGPDTQYF.

The gene calls are TRBV11-2 and TRBJ2-2; D possibly corresponds to TRBD2 (7 bases). Germline lookup yields CDR1 SGHAT and CDR2 FQNNGV. V dropped 10 bases and J dropped 2 bases, with 17 bases sitting between them. This CDR3 has 15 amino acids. CDR3 in DNA: TGTGCCACAAAGCGGGGACAAGTAAACACCGGGGAGCTGTTTTTT. Its protein is CATKRGQVNTGELFF.

V is TRBV7-7 and J is TRBJ2-5, with 8 bases identical to TRBD2. The length of the CDR3 is 14 residues. Germline CDR1 and CDR2: SSHAT and FNYEAQ (reference sequence). Trimming at V came to 4 bases and at J to 4 bases, leaving 5 bases not matched to a gene. CDR3 nucleotide sequence: TGTGCCAGCAGCTCCAACGGGGGGGGAGAGACCCAGTACTTC. Residues: CASSSNGGGETQYF.